Presented here are 25 T cell receptor beta chains from one specimen sequenced in a study of cytomegalovirus exposure and HLA in healthy donors. The PCR was carried out with 60 Vbeta primers and 13 Jbeta primers. Using immunoSEQ multiplex PCR, the repertoire was profiled, and TCRdb retains in-frame clones only, with some absent. The sample's table shows some 200,000 clones. Input material: PBMCs. These receptor sequences come from a man younger than 40 in good health and CMV-seronegative.

V gene TRBV21-1 combines with J gene TRBJ2-7; the table calls TRBD1, which could not be checked here. TRBV21-1 is termed a pseudogene. The CDR3 runs 16 residues. The CDR3 DNA sequence: TGTGCCAGCAGGGAACTGCAAGAGACAGATATCTACGAGCAGTACTTC. This translates into CASRELQETDIYEQYF.

This chain links TRBV9 with TRBJ2-2; TRBD2 might be the D (6 bases). V lost 3 bases to trimming and J lost 3 bases, with 18 bases between them. The germline V gene encodes CDR1 SGDLS and CDR2 YYNGEE. This CDR3 contains 17 residues. The CDR3 here is CASSGALADVDTGELFF. CDR3 bases: TGTGCCAGCAGCGGAGCACTAGCAGATGTGGACACCGGGGAGCTGTTTTTT.

The chain carries TRBV4-3 and TRBJ2-3; maybe TRBD2 (6 bases). With 0 bases removed from V and 4 bases from J, the gap between germline ends came to 17 bases. The CDR3 is made up of 17 amino acids. The V gene's germline CDR1 is LGHNA and CDR2 YSLEER. Written as DNA, the CDR3 is TGCGCCAGCAGCCAAGAATCTTCGCGCGGGAACTCAGATACGCAGTATTTT. It encodes CASSQESSRGNSDTQYF.

The genes are TRBV6-1 and TRBJ2-3; 8 nucleotides align to TRBD1. CDR1 and CDR2 (germline): MNHNS, SASEGT. The trim removed 2 bases at V and 2 bases at J, leaving 3 bases unmatched. The CDR3 covers 15 residues. Written as DNA, the CDR3 is TGTGCCAGCAGTGAACAGGGGGCCTTCACAGATACGCAGTATTTT. This encodes CASSEQGAFTDTQYF.

V is TRBV11-1 and J is TRBJ2-1; 14 bases fit TRBD2. The trim removed 5 bases at V and 7 bases at J, leaving 4 bases unmatched. Germline CDR1 reads SGHAT; CDR2 reads FQDESV (reference sequence). This CDR3 region has 15 residues. In DNA, the CDR3 is TGTGCCAGCAGCCAGACTAGCGGGAGGGCGAATGAGCAGTTCTTC. Encoded protein: CASSQTSGRANEQFF.

The chain joins TRBV18 to TRBJ2-1; D might be TRBD2 (5 bases). Germline V lookup: CDR1 KGHSH, CDR2 LQKENI. Trimming removed 0 bases at V and 4 bases at J, with 13 bases between. This CDR3 comprises 16 residues. The CDR3 sequence is CASSPPYGITYNEQFF. CDR3 sequence (DNA): TGTGCCAGCTCACCACCGTACGGGATTACATACAATGAGCAGTTCTTC. The full variable domain, in which reference TRBV18 and TRBJ2-1 provide the parts outside the CDR3, is NAGVMQNPRHLVRRRGQEARLRCSPMKGHSHVYWYRQLPEEGLKFMVYLQKENIIDESGMPKERFSAEFPKEGPSILRIQQVVRGDSAAYFCASSPPYGITYNEQFFGPGTRLTVL.

V and J are TRBV4-1 and TRBJ2-6; D might be TRBD2 (5 bases). This CDR3 is 19 amino acids long. V lost 0 bases, J lost 4 bases, and 19 bases lay in between. The V gene's germline CDR1 is MGHRA and CDR2 YSYEKL. CDR3 loop: CASSQERGRGQTGANVLTF. The CDR3 DNA reads TGCGCCAGCAGCCAAGAAAGAGGGCGAGGGCAGACAGGGGCCAACGTCCTGACTTTC.

The gene calls are TRBV5-6 and TRBJ2-3; D gene ambiguous. V gave up 1 base and J gave up 2 bases, with 5 bases separating them. Germline V gene data show CDR1 as SGHDT and CDR2 as YYEEEE. The length of the CDR3 is 13 residues. CDR3 residues: CASSLTVTDTQYF. CDR3 sequence (DNA): TGTGCCAGCAGCTTGACGGTCACAGATACGCAGTATTTT.

This chain uses TRBV7-2 with TRBJ2-7; TRBD2 matches at 8 bases. V was clipped by 0 bases and J by 1 base; unmatched bases: 11. CDR1 and CDR2 (germline): SGHTA, FQGNSA. The CDR3 contains 18 residues. This CDR3 reads CASSLAGPGGGWSYEQYF. CDR3 sequence (DNA): TGTGCCAGCAGCTTAGCAGGGCCCGGCGGGGGGTGGTCCTACGAGCAGTACTTC.

This sequence joins TRBV5-4 and TRBJ2-5; 9 bases are shared with TRBD2. This CDR3 has 16 residues. With V trimmed by 1 base and J by 5 bases, 9 bases remained unmatched. Germline assignment: CDR1 SGHNT and CDR2 YYREEE (reference sequence). CDR3 sequence (DNA): TGTGCCAGCAGCTTGTATCGCGGGAGGGCCTCGGAGACCCAGTACTTC. It codes for CASSLYRGRASETQYF.

The V and J genes are TRBV10-3 and TRBJ2-3; a possible D gene is TRBD2 (5 bases). CDR3 length: 14 residues. Germline V gene sequence: CDR1 ENHRY, CDR2 SYGVKD. V was trimmed by 10 bases and J by 0 bases, leaving 14 bases between them. The CDR3 DNA sequence: TGTGCCACCGAAAGCGGAACTAGCACAGATACGCAGTATTTT. Its protein is CATESGTSTDTQYF.

The chain carries TRBV4-3 and TRBJ2-3, with D perhaps TRBD2 (6 bases). The CDR3 spans 18 residues. Germline loops: CDR1 LGHNA, CDR2 YSLEER. V was pared by 4 bases and J by 6 bases, with 26 bases between. The CDR3 region is CASSRGNRASLNSDTQYF. As DNA, the CDR3 is TGCGCCAGCAGCCGCGGGAACAGAGCTAGCCTGAATTCTGATACGCAGTATTTT.

This chain uses TRBV6-5 with TRBJ2-2; 8 bases line up with TRBD2. The CDR3 is 16 residues long. Germline CDR1 and CDR2: MNHEY and SVGAGI. V lost 4 bases to trimming and J lost 1 base; unmatched junction nucleotides: 5. The CDR3 region is CASSSLAGLNTGELFF. The DNA of the CDR3 is TGTGCCAGCAGTTCGTTAGCGGGACTGAACACCGGGGAGCTGTTTTTT.

The gene calls are TRBV10-2 and TRBJ1-6; possible D gene TRBD1, 6 bases. Germline CDR1 and CDR2: WSHSY and SAAADI. Trimming shortened V by 3 bases and J by 5 bases, and 11 bases separated the two germline ends. The CDR3 loop spans 15 amino acids. Here the CDR3 DNA reads TGCGCCAGCAGTGATGGCAGGGGACATAATTCACCCCTCCACTTT. Amino acids: CASSDGRGHNSPLHF.

The chain carries TRBV29-1 and TRBJ1-2, with D perhaps TRBD1 (5 bases). Germline V gene lookup returns CDR1 SQVTM and CDR2 ANQGSEA. Between the trimmed V and J ends, which lost 4 bases and 11 bases, there was a span of 23 bases. The CDR3 extends over 14 amino acids. Written as DNA, the CDR3 is TGCAGCGTTGTACAGGTCACGCAAAGTATGAGGTACACCTTC. Translated: CSVVQVTQSMRYTF.

This chain connects TRBV10-3 to TRBJ1-2, with D unresolved. CDR1 is ENHRY and CDR2 is SYGVKD in the germline V gene. CDR3 length: 14 amino acids. V gave up 3 bases and J gave up 0 bases, with 8 bases separating them. Here the CDR3 reads CAISESETNYGYTF. CDR3 bases: TGTGCCATCAGTGAATCGGAGACTAACTATGGCTACACCTTC.

The genes are TRBV9 and TRBJ2-7, with TRBD1 matching over 9 bases. V was pared by 5 bases and J by 6 bases, with 9 bases of the junction left unmatched. Germline V gene sequence: CDR1 SGDLS, CDR2 YYNGEE. This CDR3 has 14 amino acids. DNA for the CDR3: TGTGCCAGCAGTCACGGGACAGGGCTAGGCGAGCAGTACTTC. Translated, it gives CASSHGTGLGEQYF.

The chain uses TRBV29-1 and TRBJ2-3; the match to TRBD1 covers 7 bases. This CDR3 spans 14 amino acids. Germline V gives CDR1 SQVTM, CDR2 ANQGSEA. The V segment lost 3 bases and the J segment 5 bases; nucleotides outside the gene matches: 8. The CDR3 nucleotides read TGCAGCGTTGATAAGACAGGGTCCGGAGATACGCAGTATTTT. It yields the protein CSVDKTGSGDTQYF.

The chain has TRBV6-1 and TRBJ1-4; TRBD1 matches at 9 bases. Germline assignment: CDR1 MNHNS and CDR2 SASEGT. The CDR3 spans 13 residues. The trim removed 8 bases at V and 8 bases at J, leaving 6 bases unmatched. Written as DNA, the CDR3 is TGTGCCAGCGAGACAGGGACAGGGGAAAAACTGTTTTTT. Translating gives CASETGTGEKLFF.

The CDR3 DNA follows: TGTGCCAGCAGCAGCAGTTCAGGGTCTGACACCATATATTTT. This sequence encodes CASSSSSGSDTIYF. This sequence joins TRBV7-3 and TRBJ1-3; D is perhaps TRBD1 (5 bases). Germline CDR1 is SGHTA and CDR2 is FQGTGA. The CDR3 runs to 14 residues. Trimming cost V 5 bases and J 8 bases, with 16 bases left between them.

The chain combines TRBV19 with TRBJ2-2, with a possible D match to TRBD1 (5 bases). CDR3 size: 16 residues. Germline CDR1 is LNHDA and CDR2 is SQIVND (reference sequence). The ends were cut back, 5 bases at V and 2 bases at J, with 15 bases in the middle. The CDR3 protein is CASSLFWTTNTGELFF. As DNA, the CDR3 is TGTGCCAGTAGTCTTTTTTGGACAACTAACACCGGGGAGCTGTTTTTT. Combining the CDR3 with reference TRBV19 and TRBJ2-2 gives the whole variable domain DGGITQSPKYLFRKEGQNVTLSCEQNLNHDAMYWYRQDPGQGLRLIYYSQIVNDFQKGDIAEGYSVSREKKESFPLTVTSAQKNPTAFYLCASSLFWTTNTGELFFGEGSRLTVL.

V and J are TRBV19 and TRBJ2-7; 8 bases agree with TRBD1. The germline CDR1 and CDR2 sequences are LNHDA and SQIVND (reference sequence). The trim removed 4 bases at V and 0 bases at J, leaving 14 bases unmatched. CDR3 length: 18 residues. CDR3 amino acids: CASSNRQGFTSRSYEQYF. The CDR3 nucleotides read TGTGCCAGTAGTAACAGACAGGGGTTCACCTCTCGCTCCTACGAGCAGTACTTC.

This CDR3 is CSVLAGGETQYF. The CDR3 bases are TGCAGCGTTCTAGCGGGAGGAGAGACCCAGTACTTC. J is TRBJ2-5 and V is TRBV29-1; TRBD2 matches at 11 bases. Losses at the gene ends were 5 bases for V and 4 bases for J; bases not matched to a gene: 0. This CDR3 contains 12 residues. CDR1 is SQVTM, CDR2 ANQGSEA, per germline.

The gene calls are TRBV11-2 and TRBJ2-1; TRBD2 matches 9 bases. The CDR3 totals 15 residues. The V gene's germline CDR1 is SGHAT and CDR2 FQNNGV. J gave up 4 bases and V 6 bases, and 7 bases lay outside the gene matches. The CDR3 nucleotides are TGTGCCAGCAGTTCCGGGACTAGCAGTTACAATGAGCAGTTCTTC. Translated, it gives CASSSGTSSYNEQFF.

The chain is built from TRBV30 and TRBJ1-5, with TRBD1 matching over 7 bases. Losses at the gene ends were 3 bases for V and 3 bases for J; bases not matched to a gene: 14. The germline CDR1 and CDR2 sequences are GTSNPN and SVGIG (reference sequence). The CDR3 loop spans 17 amino acids. The CDR3 sequence is CAWSIGTVRAFNQPQHF. In DNA, the CDR3 is TGTGCCTGGAGCATCGGGACAGTGCGAGCCTTCAATCAGCCCCAGCATTTT.